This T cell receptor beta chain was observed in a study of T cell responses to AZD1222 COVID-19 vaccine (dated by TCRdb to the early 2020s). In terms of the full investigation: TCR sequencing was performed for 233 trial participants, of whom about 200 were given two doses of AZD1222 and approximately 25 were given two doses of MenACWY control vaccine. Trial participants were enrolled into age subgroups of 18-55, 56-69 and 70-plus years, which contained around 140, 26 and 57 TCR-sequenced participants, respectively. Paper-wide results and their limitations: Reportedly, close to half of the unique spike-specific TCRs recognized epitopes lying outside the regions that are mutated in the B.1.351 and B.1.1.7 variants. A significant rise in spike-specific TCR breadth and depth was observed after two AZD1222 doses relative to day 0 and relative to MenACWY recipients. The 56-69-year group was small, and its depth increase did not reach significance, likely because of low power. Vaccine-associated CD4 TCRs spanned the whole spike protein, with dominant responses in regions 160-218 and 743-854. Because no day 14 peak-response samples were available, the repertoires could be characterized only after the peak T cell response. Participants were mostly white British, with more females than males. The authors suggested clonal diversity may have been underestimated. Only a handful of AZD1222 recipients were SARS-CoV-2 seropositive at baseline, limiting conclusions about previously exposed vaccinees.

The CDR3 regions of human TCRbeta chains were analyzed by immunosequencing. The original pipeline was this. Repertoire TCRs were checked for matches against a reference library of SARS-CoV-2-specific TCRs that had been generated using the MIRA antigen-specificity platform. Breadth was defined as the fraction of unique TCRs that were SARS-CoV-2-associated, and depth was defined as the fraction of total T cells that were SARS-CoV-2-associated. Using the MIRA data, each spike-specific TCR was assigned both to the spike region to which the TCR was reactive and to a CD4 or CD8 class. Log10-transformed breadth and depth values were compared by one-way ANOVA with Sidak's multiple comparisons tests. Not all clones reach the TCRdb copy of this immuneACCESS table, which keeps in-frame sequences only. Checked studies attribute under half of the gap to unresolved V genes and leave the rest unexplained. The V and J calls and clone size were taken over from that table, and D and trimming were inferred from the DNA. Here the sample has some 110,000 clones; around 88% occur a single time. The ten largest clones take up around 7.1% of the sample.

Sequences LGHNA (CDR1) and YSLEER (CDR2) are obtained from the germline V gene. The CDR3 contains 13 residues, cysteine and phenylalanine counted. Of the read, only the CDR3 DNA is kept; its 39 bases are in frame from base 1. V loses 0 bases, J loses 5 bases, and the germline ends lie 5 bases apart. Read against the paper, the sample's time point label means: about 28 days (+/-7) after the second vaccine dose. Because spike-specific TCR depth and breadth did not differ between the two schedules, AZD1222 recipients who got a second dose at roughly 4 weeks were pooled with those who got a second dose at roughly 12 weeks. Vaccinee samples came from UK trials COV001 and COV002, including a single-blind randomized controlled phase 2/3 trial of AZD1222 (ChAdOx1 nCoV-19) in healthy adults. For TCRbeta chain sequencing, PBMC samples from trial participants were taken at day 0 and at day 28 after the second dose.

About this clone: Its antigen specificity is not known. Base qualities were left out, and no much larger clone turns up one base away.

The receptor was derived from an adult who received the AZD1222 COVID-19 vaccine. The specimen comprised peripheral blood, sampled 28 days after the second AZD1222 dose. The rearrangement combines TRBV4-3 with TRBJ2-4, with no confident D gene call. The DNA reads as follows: TGCGCCAGCAGCCAAGATCAGGAAAACATTCAGTACTTC. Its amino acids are CASSQDQENIQYF.